Below, 2 T cell receptor beta chains from the same sample are listed, as sequenced in a study of blood T cell repertoires in COVID-19. Method: immunoSEQ multiplex PCR; TCRdb's copy keeps in-frame clones and lacks some. The sample carries roughly 240,000 clones, just under 90% recorded once. The sequencing sample was made of PBMCs or T cells enriched from blood (not recorded which). Source of these receptors: a man between 50 and 59 years old who had been exposed to COVID-19.

This chain joins TRBV5-1 and TRBJ1-6; a possible D gene is TRBD1 (5 bases). V lost 0 bases, J lost 9 bases, and 10 bases lay in between. Germline V gene lookup returns CDR1 SGHRS and CDR2 YFSETQ. CDR3 length: 14 amino acids. The CDR3 loop reads CASSLGGDGSPLHF. CDR3 bases: TGCGCCAGCAGCTTGGGGGGGGATGGTTCACCCCTCCACTTT.

This chain connects TRBV28 to TRBJ2-7; a weak D match, TRBD1 (6 bases). This CDR3 has 14 amino acids. V lost 5 bases to trimming and J lost 6 bases, with 17 bases between them. Germline-derived CDR1 and CDR2 are MDHEN and SYDVKM. The CDR3 DNA is TGTGCCAGCAGTCCCGGGACAAGTCGTCTCGAGCAGTACGTC. Residues: CASSPGTSRLEQYV.